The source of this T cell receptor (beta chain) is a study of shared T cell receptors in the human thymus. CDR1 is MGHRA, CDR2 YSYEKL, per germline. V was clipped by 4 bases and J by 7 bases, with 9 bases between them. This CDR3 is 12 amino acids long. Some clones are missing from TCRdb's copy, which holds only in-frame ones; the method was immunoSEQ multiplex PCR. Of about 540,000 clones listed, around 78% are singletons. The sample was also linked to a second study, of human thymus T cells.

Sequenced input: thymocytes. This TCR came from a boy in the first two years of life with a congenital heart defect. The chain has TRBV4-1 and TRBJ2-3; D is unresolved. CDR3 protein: CASSPFHNTQYF. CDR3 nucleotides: TGCGCCAGCAGCCCCTTTCACAATACGCAGTATTTT.